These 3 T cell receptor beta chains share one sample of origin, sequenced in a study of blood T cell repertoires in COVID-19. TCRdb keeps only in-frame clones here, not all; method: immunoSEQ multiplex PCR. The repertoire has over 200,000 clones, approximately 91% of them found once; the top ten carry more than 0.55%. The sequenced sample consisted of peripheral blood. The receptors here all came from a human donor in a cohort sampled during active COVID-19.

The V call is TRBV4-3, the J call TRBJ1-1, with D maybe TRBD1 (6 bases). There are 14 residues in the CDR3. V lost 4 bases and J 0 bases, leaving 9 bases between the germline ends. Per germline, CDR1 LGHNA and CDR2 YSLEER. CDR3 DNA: TGCGCCAGCAGCCGCGACAGGCTGAACACTGAAGCTTTCTTT. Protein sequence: CASSRDRLNTEAFF.

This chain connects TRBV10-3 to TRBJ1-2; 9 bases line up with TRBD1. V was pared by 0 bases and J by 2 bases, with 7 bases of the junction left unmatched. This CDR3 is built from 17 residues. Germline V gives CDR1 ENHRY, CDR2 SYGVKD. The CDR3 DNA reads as TGTGCCATCAGTGAGTCGGTACCGGGACAGGGAAACTATGGCTACACCTTC. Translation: CAISESVPGQGNYGYTF.

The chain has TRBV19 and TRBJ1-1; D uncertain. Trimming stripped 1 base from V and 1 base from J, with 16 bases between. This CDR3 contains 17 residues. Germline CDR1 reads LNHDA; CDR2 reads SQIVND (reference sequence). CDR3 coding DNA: TGTGCCAGTAGTATAGGTTGGGCAGCCAGGCCGAACACTGAAGCTTTCTTT. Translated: CASSIGWAARPNTEAFF.